Listed here are 22 T cell receptor beta chains from one sample, sequenced in a study of T cell responses to AZD1222 COVID-19 vaccine. Data came from immunoSEQ multiplex PCR; TCRdb stores just in-frame clones and leaves some out. The table includes approximately 150,000 clones, around nine tenths detected once. This specimen consisted of peripheral blood, obtained on day 0 of AZD1222 vaccination. Receptors originate from an adult in good health.

With respect to this clone: Distinct nucleotide sequences in the sample also encode this CDR3. The rearrangement links TRBV7-9 to TRBJ1-2; possibly TRBD1 for D (5 bases). Germline CDR1 reads SEHNR; CDR2 reads FQNEAQ (reference sequence). This CDR3 comprises 12 residues. Trimming took off 4 bases at V and 5 bases at J, with 8 bases between the two ends. This CDR3 is CASSSGTYGYTF. In DNA form, the CDR3 reads TGTGCCAGCAGCTCAGGGACGTATGGCTACACCTTC.

A few counts support this clone. J is TRBJ1-6 and V is TRBV7-6; 7 bases line up with TRBD1. Germline loops: CDR1 SGHVS, CDR2 FNYEAQ. After removal of 5 bases from V and 5 bases from J, the junction contained 3 bases not matched to a gene. The CDR3 length is 14 residues. The chain's CDR3 is CASSHGTDNSPLHF. As DNA, the CDR3 is TGTGCCAGCAGCCATGGGACAGATAATTCACCCCTCCACTTT.

The chain couples TRBV5-1 to TRBJ1-2, with 8 nucleotides matching TRBD1. CDR3 length equals 16 residues. The germline V gene encodes CDR1 SGHRS and CDR2 YFSETQ. V trimming: 4 bases; J trimming: 2 bases; junction bases outside the gene matches: 10. The CDR3 reads CASSPDRDFRNYGYTF. In DNA, the CDR3 is TGCGCCAGCAGCCCGGACAGGGACTTTAGGAACTATGGCTACACCTTC.

The rearrangement uses TRBV11-2 and TRBJ2-5; 8 bases fit TRBD2. The V gene's germline CDR1 is SGHAT and CDR2 FQNNGV. The CDR3 has 16 residues. The V and J ends lost 5 bases and 5 bases, in that order; junction bases with no gene match: 13. The CDR3 nucleotides are TGTGCCAGCAGCCACTCCCCCCGGGGGGGCTTGGAGACCCAGTACTTC. Residues: CASSHSPRGGLETQYF.

The chain is built from TRBV30 and TRBJ1-6, with 9 nucleotides matching TRBD1. V shed 2 bases, J shed 7 bases, and the junction held 6 bases outside the gene matches. Looked up from germline, CDR1 is GTSNPN and CDR2 is SVGIG (reference sequence). The CDR3 sequence is 15 residues long. CDR3 region: CAWSPGTGSNSPLHF. CDR3 nucleotides: TGTGCCTGGAGTCCCGGGACAGGGTCCAATTCACCCCTCCACTTT.

This clone appeared a few times. The chain uses TRBV5-1 and TRBJ2-5, with D hard to call. Germline V gene data show CDR1 as SGHRS and CDR2 as YFSETQ. Trimming left V 4 bases short and J 5 bases short, with 9 bases between. The length of the CDR3 is 12 residues. The CDR3 protein is CASSEMGETQYF. In DNA, the CDR3 is TGCGCCAGCAGCGAAATGGGGGAGACCCAGTACTTC.

The CDR3 loop reads CASSSPGLAGLASEQFF. For the CDR3, the DNA is TGTGCCAGCAGCTCTCCGGGACTAGCGGGGTTGGCGAGTGAGCAGTTCTTC. The rearrangement joins TRBV7-9 to TRBJ2-1; 13 bases map to TRBD2. The germline gives CDR1 SEHNR, CDR2 FQNEAQ (reference sequence). There are 17 residues in the CDR3. V dropped 4 bases and J dropped 9; count of bases not matched to a gene: 12. Full variable domain (rest looked up from reference TRBV7-9 and TRBJ2-1): DTGVSQNPRHKITKRGQNVTFRCDPISEHNRLYWYRQTLGQGPEFLTYFQNEAQLEKSRLLSDRFSAERPKGSFSTLEIQRTEQGDSAMYLCASSSPGLAGLASEQFFGPGTRLTVL.

The V call is TRBV27, the J call TRBJ2-7, with D perhaps matching TRBD1 (6 bases). V dropped 6 bases and J dropped 2 bases, with 20 bases sitting between them. Germline lookup yields CDR1 MNHEY and CDR2 SMNVEV (reference sequence). CDR3 size: 16 residues. CDR3 DNA: TGTGCCAGCAGCCGAGACAGGACTGTTCAAGCCTACGAGCAGTACTTC. Protein: CASSRDRTVQAYEQYF.

The rearrangement uses TRBV11-2 and TRBJ1-2; TRBD1 might be the D (6 bases). Deletions cut 1 base from V and 5 bases from J, with 11 bases between. This CDR3 has 14 residues. The germline gives CDR1 SGHAT, CDR2 FQNNGV. The CDR3 loop reads CASSLGGQVYGYTF. The CDR3, as DNA: TGTGCCAGCAGCTTAGGGGGGCAGGTTTATGGCTACACCTTC.

V gene TRBV6-5 combines with J gene TRBJ2-1; TRBD2 agrees at 9 bases. The CDR3 loop spans 15 amino acids. Germline CDR1 reads MNHEY; CDR2 reads SVGAGI. The V and J ends lost 6 bases and 4 bases, in that order; junction bases with no gene match: 7. This CDR3 is CASSLGLALYNEQFF. The CDR3 coding sequence is TGTGCCAGCAGCCTCGGACTAGCGCTTTACAATGAGCAGTTCTTC.

The chain couples TRBV9 to TRBJ2-3; no definite D call. V lost 0 bases and J 2 bases, leaving 1 base between the germline ends. This CDR3 contains 12 residues. Germline CDR1 SGDLS, CDR2 YYNGEE. CDR3 protein: CASSVDTDTQYF. The CDR3 coding sequence is TGTGCCAGCAGCGTAGACACAGATACGCAGTATTTT.

The chain is built from TRBV19 and TRBJ2-3; TRBD1 is a possible D gene (5 bases). Trimming removed 3 bases at V and 2 bases at J, with 12 bases between. The CDR3 sequence is 15 residues long. Germline CDR1 and CDR2: LNHDA and SQIVND (reference sequence). Here the CDR3 reads CASSMSRVSTDTQYF. In nucleotides, the CDR3 is TGTGCCAGTAGTATGTCCAGGGTTTCCACAGATACGCAGTATTTT.

The CDR3 coding sequence is TGTGCCAGCAGCTTCGGTCCCCAAACTAATGAAAAACTGTTTTTT. Translation: CASSFGPQTNEKLFF. This sequence joins TRBV7-2 and TRBJ1-4, with no clear D. The CDR3 runs to 15 residues. V was cut by 3 bases and J by 1 base, with 9 bases left in between. Germline V gene data show CDR1 as SGHTA and CDR2 as FQGNSA. The whole variable domain, filled in from reference TRBV7-2 and TRBJ1-4, reads GAGVSQSPSNKVTEKGKDVELRCDPISGHTALYWYRQSLGQGLEFLIYFQGNSAPDKSGLPSDRFSAERTGGSVSTLTIQRTQQEDSAVYLCASSFGPQTNEKLFFGSGTQLSVL.

The chain combines TRBV4-1 with TRBJ2-7; no firm D call. V was pared by 0 bases and J by 4 bases, with 13 bases between. CDR1 is MGHRA, CDR2 YSYEKL, per germline. The CDR3 runs 15 residues. CDR3 DNA: TGCGCCAGCAGCCAAGAAGGTGGGAACTTGTACGAGCAGTACTTC. Amino acid sequence: CASSQEGGNLYEQYF.

The gene calls are TRBV7-2 and TRBJ1-1; unclear D gene. The germline CDR1 and CDR2 sequences are SGHTA and FQGNSA. CDR3 length: 14 amino acids. Trimming shortened V by 2 bases and J by 3 bases, and 10 bases separated the two germline ends. The CDR3 spells CASSLISRYTEAFF. The CDR3 nucleotides are TGTGCCAGCAGCTTAATTTCCAGGTACACTGAAGCTTTCTTT.

The chain combines TRBV5-1 with TRBJ2-1, with D maybe TRBD2 (5 bases). The V gene's germline CDR1 is SGHRS and CDR2 YFSETQ. The CDR3 runs 12 residues. Trimming stripped 6 bases from V and 8 bases from J, with 12 bases between. CDR3 sequence (DNA): TGCGCCAGCAACACTCGGGGAGATGAGCAGTTCTTC. It encodes CASNTRGDEQFF.

The rearrangement links TRBV5-1 to TRBJ1-4, with D tentatively TRBD1 (5 bases). CDR3 length equals 15 residues. The V and J ends lost 0 bases and 7 bases respectively, with 13 bases between them. CDR1 is SGHRS and CDR2 is YFSETQ in the germline V gene. The CDR3 is CASSLEGAQGEKLFF. The CDR3 region has the DNA TGCGCCAGCAGCTTGGAAGGGGCCCAAGGTGAAAAACTGTTTTTT.

The chain couples TRBV7-2 to TRBJ2-1, with 11 bases identical to TRBD2. This CDR3 region has 15 residues. Germline V CDR1 and CDR2: SGHTA, FQGNSA. V lost 4 bases, J lost 5 bases, and 4 bases stayed unmatched. The CDR3 is CASSSSSGGNNEQFF. Written as DNA, the CDR3 is TGTGCCAGCAGCTCCTCTAGCGGGGGGAACAATGAGCAGTTCTTC.

This sequence joins TRBV28 and TRBJ1-1; D not certain. Germline values: CDR1 MDHEN, CDR2 SYDVKM. The CDR3 length is 14 residues. With 6 bases removed from V and 2 bases from J, the gap between germline ends came to 13 bases. The CDR3 loop reads CASRPQIRNTEAFF. CDR3 DNA: TGTGCCAGCAGACCGCAGATACGCAACACTGAAGCTTTCTTT.

The table lists this clone with a few counts. The rearrangement uses TRBV19 and TRBJ2-1; 10 bases match TRBD2. The junction had 8 bases not matched to a gene; V was cut back by 7 bases and J by 14 bases. This CDR3 has 12 residues. CDR1 and CDR2 from the germline V gene are LNHDA and SQIVND (reference sequence). CDR3 sequence (DNA): TGTGCCAGTACCCCGACTAGCGGGTTGAAGTTCTTC. Protein sequence: CASTPTSGLKFF. Together with reference TRBV19 and TRBJ2-1, the CDR3 gives the full variable domain: DGGITQSPKYLFRKEGQNVTLSCEQNLNHDAMYWYRQDPGQGLRLIYYSQIVNDFQKGDIAEGYSVSREKKESFPLTVTSAQKNPTAFYLCASTPTSGLKFFGPGTRLTVL.

As regards this clone: This same CDR3 is encoded by further DNA sequences in the sample. The rearrangement links TRBV24-1 to TRBJ2-1, with D perhaps TRBD1 or TRBD2 (5 bases each). The CDR3 loop spans 12 amino acids. The germline V gene has CDR1 KGHDR and CDR2 SFDVKD. The ends were cut back, 3 bases at V and 9 bases at J, with 8 bases in the middle. CDR3 in amino acids: CATSDGGAEQFF. CDR3 sequence (DNA): TGTGCCACCAGTGATGGGGGTGCTGAGCAGTTCTTC.

V usage is TRBV27 and J usage is TRBJ2-7; the match to TRBD1 covers 8 bases. CDR3 length: 13 residues. Germline CDR1 is MNHEY and CDR2 is SMNVEV (reference sequence). J lost 4 bases, V lost 4 bases, and 3 bases had no gene match. The chain's CDR3 is CASSSDRAYEQYV. As DNA, the CDR3 is TGTGCCAGCAGTTCGGACAGGGCGTACGAGCAGTACGTC.